This T cell receptor beta chain was sequenced for a study of shared clonotypes between healthy human individuals. CDR3 size: 14 residues. V was clipped by 6 bases and J by 1 base, with 10 bases between them. The V gene's germline CDR1 is MDHEN and CDR2 SYDVKM. Sequencing used immunoSEQ multiplex PCR; TCRdb keeps in-frame clones, though not all of them. The data hold under 80,000 clones, with about 63% observed a single time. The sequence derives from a man aged 25-45 years in good health. Sample: memory CD8+ T cells sorted from blood. The subset was: CD45RO+ cells pooled with CCR7-negative TemRA cells. This chain links TRBV28 with TRBJ1-5, with no clear D. CDR3 protein: CASRRGLSNQPQHF. The CDR3 DNA reads as TGTGCCAGCAGACGGGGATTAAGCAATCAGCCCCAGCATTTT. The full variable domain, in which reference TRBV28 and TRBJ1-5 provide the parts outside the CDR3, is DVKVTQSSRYLVKRTGEKVFLECVQDMDHENMFWYRQDPGLGLRLIYFSYDVKMKEKGDIPEGYSVSREKKERFSLILESASTNQTSMYLCASRRGLSNQPQHFGDGTRLSIL.